This T cell receptor (beta chain) is drawn from a study (dated by TCRdb to the mid-2010s). Study-level background: The study set out to test whether tumor-infiltrating Tregs in breast cancer get recruited from blood Tregs or are instead converted in situ from other CD4+ T cell subsets. Broad study findings and their caveats: Tumor memory CD4+ T cell TCR gene usage was found to cluster with blood and lymph node memory CD4+ cells and with lymph node naive CD4+ cells. The greatest overlap of tumor-infiltrating Treg TCR alpha and beta sequences was observed with tumor naive CD4+ T cells, followed by blood naive CD4+ T cells. The larger-cohort validation was restricted to a single TCR beta V-J rearrangement rather than whole repertoires.

Naive CD4+ T cells were purified with the Miltenyi Naive CD4+ T Cell Isolation kit, with Tregs depleted using CD25 microbeads. Tregs, naive and memory CD4+ T cells from tumor, blood and ipsilateral draining lymph nodes of five breast cancer patients underwent full-length TCR alpha and beta sequencing. Ficoll density gradient centrifugation was used to isolate mononuclear cells from lymph nodes or from under 55 ml of peripheral blood. A purity exceeding 90% was confirmed by FACS for the sorted cell populations. Looking up the germline V gene yields CDR1 SGHRS and CDR2 YFSETQ. From its cysteine to its phenylalanine, the CDR3 spans 12 amino acids. Solely the CDR3 DNA is kept, with 36 bases framed from the first base. The junction carries 5 bases between V and J, which are trimmed by 4 bases and 6 bases respectively. Amplification of full-length TCR variable regions was done by 5' RACE PCR using constant-region reverse primers, and this step was followed by semi-nested PCR with Nested Universal Primer A. Using the ReliaPrep RNA Cell Miniprep System, total RNA was extracted, and the SMARTer RACE 5'/3' Kit was then used to reverse transcribe the RNA into 5'RACE-ready cDNA. Full-length TCR alpha and beta libraries were barcoded with multiplex adaptors and sequenced on an Illumina MiSeq. In the source study's methods: For each of nine subset-tissue groups, sequencing data from the five patients were pooled, and the groups were then compared using unsupervised clustering of TCR gene usage. The Morisita-Horn index was used to calculate repertoire similarity, with shared sequences weighted by how much each contributed to each repertoire. TCRdb reprocessed the public reads (quality trimming at Q25 with fastp, clone calling with MiXCR) and kept in-frame beta chains. Entries are consolidated by CDR3 protein sequence, retaining the most common genes and DNA. These V and J calls are TCRdb output, not the study's own analysis. The sample table contains more than 10,000 distinct CDR3 sequences; only one count was recorded for about 25% of them. Together, the top ten hold 3% of the sample.

The sample holds a few counts of this clonotype. Its antigen has not been determined. The input lacks base qualities; no much larger clone sits a single base away. The sequence was obtained from a female donor with breast cancer. In this chain, TRBV5-1 is recombined with TRBJ2-6; no D gene is confidently identified. The material sequenced was naive CD4+ T cells sorted from blood. The cell subset or site label of this sample denotes: naive CD4+ T cells, CD4+CD45RA+CD25-. The CDR3 corresponds to CASSLTANVLTF. Read as DNA, the sequence is TGCGCCAGCAGCCTTACGGCCAACGTCCTGACTTTC.